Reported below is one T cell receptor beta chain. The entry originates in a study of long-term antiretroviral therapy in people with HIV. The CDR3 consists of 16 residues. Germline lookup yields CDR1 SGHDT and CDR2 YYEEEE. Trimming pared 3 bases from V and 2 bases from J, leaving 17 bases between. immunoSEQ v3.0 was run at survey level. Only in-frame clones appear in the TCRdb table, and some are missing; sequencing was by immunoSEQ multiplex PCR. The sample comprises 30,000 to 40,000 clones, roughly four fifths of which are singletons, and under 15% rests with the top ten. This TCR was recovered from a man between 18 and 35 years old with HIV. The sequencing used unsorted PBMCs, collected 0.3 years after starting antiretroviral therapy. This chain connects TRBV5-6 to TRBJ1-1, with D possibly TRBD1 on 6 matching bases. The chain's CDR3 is CASSSRIRGVNTEAFF. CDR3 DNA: TGTGCCAGCAGCTCGCGAATAAGGGGGGTAAACACTGAAGCTTTCTTT.